One sample yielded the 20 T cell receptor beta chains listed below, sequenced in a study of blood T cell repertoires in COVID-19. Only in-frame clones appear in the TCRdb table, and some are missing; sequencing was by immunoSEQ multiplex PCR. The repertoire has some 240,000 clones, around 85% of them found once; the top ten carry roughly 10%. The specimen was peripheral blood. These receptors were collected from a woman of 80 years or more with acute or convalescent COVID-19.

This rearrangement joins TRBV5-8 to TRBJ2-2; 7 bases align to TRBD1. The CDR3 has 14 residues. Germline V gene sequence: CDR1 SGHTS, CDR2 YDEGEE. J lost 1 base, V lost 3 bases, and 0 bases had no gene match. CDR3 bases: TGTGCCAGCAGCTACAGGGGGAACACCGGGGAGCTGTTTTTT. It encodes CASSYRGNTGELFF.

The chain uses TRBV19 and TRBJ2-5; TRBD2 aligns across 15 bases. The V segment lost 5 bases and the J segment 2 bases; nucleotides outside the gene matches: 9. CDR3 size: 18 residues. Germline values: CDR1 LNHDA, CDR2 SQIVND (reference sequence). The CDR3 DNA is TGTGCCAGTAGTGACCCGGGACTAGCGGGGGGTACTCAAGAGACCCAGTACTTC. It encodes CASSDPGLAGGTQETQYF.

This chain uses TRBV6-6 with TRBJ1-1; 7 bases align to TRBD1. This CDR3 contains 12 residues. Germline V lookup: CDR1 MNHNY, CDR2 SVGAGI (reference sequence). With V trimmed by 2 bases and J by 10 bases, 4 bases remained unmatched. The CDR3 nucleotides read TGTGCCAGCAGTTACGACAGGGATGGAGCTTTCTTT. Its protein is CASSYDRDGAFF.

The J gene is TRBJ2-7, the V gene TRBV29-1, with 7 bases matching TRBD1. The length of the CDR3 is 13 residues. Looked up from germline, CDR1 is SQVTM and CDR2 is ANQGSEA. The V gene end was trimmed by 5 bases and the J gene end by 2 bases; junction bases not matched to a gene: 6. The CDR3 loop is CSVTLDRTYEQYF. The DNA for the CDR3 is TGCAGCGTTACCCTGGACAGGACCTACGAGCAGTACTTC.

CDR3 in amino acids: CASSVSGGAGKDTQYF. CDR3 nucleotide sequence: TGTGCCAGCAGCGTAAGTGGCGGGGCCGGGAAAGATACGCAGTATTTT. The rearrangement uses TRBV9 and TRBJ2-3; a weak D match, TRBD2 (6 bases). The CDR3 has 16 residues. The germline CDR1 and CDR2 sequences are SGDLS and YYNGEE. V lost 1 base to trimming and J lost 5 bases, with 17 bases between them. The whole variable domain, remainder taken from reference TRBV9 and TRBJ2-3, is DSGVTQTPKHLITATGQRVTLRCSPRSGDLSVYWYQQSLDQGLQFLIQYYNGEERAKGNILERFSAQQFPDLHSELNLSSLELGDSALYFCASSVSGGAGKDTQYFGPGTRLTVL.

The genes are TRBV30 and TRBJ2-2; possible D gene TRBD2, 5 bases. This CDR3 region has 13 residues. Germline values: CDR1 GTSNPN, CDR2 SVGIG (reference sequence). V gave up 3 bases and J gave up 4 bases, with 9 bases separating them. DNA for the CDR3: TGTGCCTGGAGGGAGGCAGCCACCGGGGAGCTGTTTTTT. Amino acid sequence: CAWREAATGELFF.

The chain links TRBV11-2 to TRBJ2-7, with 12 bases identical to TRBD2. The CDR3 is 16 amino acids. V lost 5 bases and J lost 3; bases outside the gene matches: 8. Germline assignment: CDR1 SGHAT and CDR2 FQNNGV. The CDR3 reads CASSPTSGGQRYEQYF. The DNA for the CDR3 is TGTGCCAGCAGCCCGACTAGCGGGGGTCAACGCTACGAGCAGTACTTC.

The chain links TRBV6-4 to TRBJ1-1; D is unresolved. V was pared by 4 bases and J by 0 bases, with 6 bases between. This CDR3 has 13 residues. Germline lookup yields CDR1 MRHNA and CDR2 SNTAGT. In DNA form, the CDR3 reads TGTGCCAGCAGTGCCCAGATGAACACTGAAGCTTTCTTT. Protein product: CASSAQMNTEAFF.

This clone was observed a few times. This chain links TRBV19 with TRBJ2-7; D perhaps matches TRBD1 (5 bases). Germline V gene sequence: CDR1 LNHDA, CDR2 SQIVND (reference sequence). The CDR3 is 14 amino acids. V was cut by 1 base and J by 2 bases, with 9 bases left in between. Here the CDR3 DNA reads TGTGCCAGTAGTATAGGGGCAGGGACCTACGAGCAGTACTTC. This sequence encodes CASSIGAGTYEQYF.

V usage is TRBV29-1 and J usage is TRBJ1-4, with TRBD1 matching over 7 bases. The germline V gene encodes CDR1 SQVTM and CDR2 ANQGSEA. The junction had 16 bases not matched to a gene; V was cut back by 2 bases and J by 7 bases. The length of the CDR3 is 17 residues. The CDR3 region is CSVETYDRSDRAEKLFF. CDR3 nucleotides: TGCAGCGTTGAAACGTATGATCGGAGCGACAGGGCTGAAAAACTGTTTTTT.

This chain uses TRBV28 with TRBJ1-2; D ambiguous. The V end lost 6 bases, the J end lost 1 base, and 9 bases lay between the germline ends. CDR3 length: 13 residues. The germline CDR1 and CDR2 sequences are MDHEN and SYDVKM. The chain's CDR3 is CASRLPGNYGYTF. The CDR3 DNA is TGTGCCAGCAGGCTGCCGGGTAACTATGGCTACACCTTC.

This chain uses TRBV6-4 with TRBJ2-6; D remains unclear. The ends were cut back, 7 bases at V and 0 bases at J, with 7 bases in the middle. The CDR3 runs 14 residues. Germline CDR1 MRHNA, CDR2 SNTAGT. The CDR3: CASKQYSGANVLTF. CDR3 nucleotides: TGTGCCAGCAAACAGTACTCTGGGGCCAACGTCCTGACTTTC.

This chain uses TRBV7-2 with TRBJ2-7; D might be TRBD1 (6 bases). The CDR3 runs 14 residues. Trimming pared 3 bases from V and 5 bases from J, leaving 14 bases between. CDR1 is SGHTA and CDR2 is FQGNSA in the germline V gene. The CDR3 region is CASSFGTPGDEQYF. The CDR3 nucleotides read TGTGCCAGCAGCTTTGGGACACCCGGAGACGAGCAGTACTTC. Supplemented by reference TRBV7-2 and TRBJ2-7, the full variable domain reads GAGVSQSPSNKVTEKGKDVELRCDPISGHTALYWYRQSLGQGLEFLIYFQGNSAPDKSGLPSDRFSAERTGGSVSTLTIQRTQQEDSAVYLCASSFGTPGDEQYFGPGTRLTVT.

The chain recombines TRBV28 with TRBJ2-1, with 7 positions matching TRBD1. J gave up 2 bases and V 5 bases, and 6 bases lay outside the gene matches. CDR1 and CDR2 from the germline V gene are MDHEN and SYDVKM. CDR3 length: 15 amino acids. CDR3 sequence (DNA): TGTGCCAGCAGTGACGGACAGGAACCCTACAATGAGCAGTTCTTC. This codes for CASSDGQEPYNEQFF.

V usage is TRBV3-1 (or the pseudogene TRBV3-2) and J usage is TRBJ2-3; D remains ambiguous. The germline V gene has CDR1 LGHDT and CDR2 YNNKEL (reference sequence). Deletions cut 4 bases from V and 0 bases from J, with 14 bases between. The CDR3 has 16 amino acids. The CDR3 reads CASSPLRPTSTDTQYF. The CDR3, as DNA: TGTGCCAGCAGCCCCCTGAGGCCAACTAGCACAGATACGCAGTATTTT.

The V gene is TRBV5-4, the J gene TRBJ2-2; no reliable D call. Germline assignment: CDR1 SGHNT and CDR2 YYREEE (reference sequence). Trimming took 2 bases from V and 3 from J, leaving 14 bases between them. The CDR3 contains 16 residues. CDR3 DNA: TGTGCCAGCAGCTTCGAAAAATCCAGTTACACCGGGGAGCTGTTTTTT. This codes for CASSFEKSSYTGELFF.

The chain combines TRBV18 with TRBJ1-5, with 7 bases identical to TRBD1. After removal of 4 bases from V and 0 bases from J, the junction contained 6 bases not matched to a gene. The length of the CDR3 is 16 residues. Germline loops: CDR1 KGHSH, CDR2 LQKENI. As DNA, the CDR3 is TGTGCCAGCTCACTGGGGACAGCTAATAGCAATCAGCCCCAGCATTTT. This translates into CASSLGTANSNQPQHF.

The V and J genes are TRBV3-1 (or the pseudogene TRBV3-2) and TRBJ2-5; D call uncertain. CDR1 and CDR2 from the germline V gene are LGHDT and YNNKEL (reference sequence). Deletions cut 3 bases from V and 5 bases from J, with 10 bases between. This CDR3 comprises 13 residues. CDR3 coding DNA: TGTGCCAGCAGCCAGGGCCGAACGGAGACCCAGTACTTC. It is translated as CASSQGRTETQYF.

The sample holds one count of this clone. The chain joins TRBV5-1 to TRBJ1-4; 9 bases align to TRBD1. Trimming removed 2 bases from V and 6 bases from J; junction bases left unmatched: 2. CDR1 is SGHRS and CDR2 is YFSETQ in the germline V gene. The CDR3 runs 14 residues. CDR3 DNA: TGCGCCAGCAGCTTCCGGACAGGGGATGAAAAACTGTTTTTT. Translation gives CASSFRTGDEKLFF.

V gene TRBV29-1 combines with J gene TRBJ2-6, with 7 bases matching TRBD1. Losses at the gene ends were 6 bases for V and 1 base for J; bases not matched to a gene: 9. CDR1 and CDR2 from the germline V gene are SQVTM and ANQGSEA. This CDR3 spans 16 amino acids. CDR3 DNA sequence: TGCAGCGTCGGACAGGAAATAAGGTCTGGGGCCAACGTCCTGACTTTC. Translating it yields CSVGQEIRSGANVLTF.